The 17 T cell receptor beta chains reported below all come from one sample, sequenced in a study of T cells expressing NK-cell markers. For each CDR3 protein, TCRdb gives one entry from its re-call of the 5' RACE reads, without DNA. The repertoire shows approximately 150,000 distinct CDR3 sequences; the top ten hold approximately 17%. What was sequenced was blood T cells: a sorted CD56 or NKG2C T cell subset, CD4+ or CD8+ T cells, or bulk PBMC T cells (not recorded which). Receptors were obtained from a woman between 18 and 69 years old in good health.

The chain recombines TRBV20-1 with TRBJ2-3; TCRdb lists TRBD1, though no DNA is available to test this call. The CDR3 is 15 amino acids. Germline CDR1 is DFQATT and CDR2 is SNEGSKA (reference sequence). The CDR3 loop is CSASRGSVGADTQYF.

The gene calls are TRBV20-1 and TRBJ2-3. Germline V CDR1 and CDR2: DFQATT, SNEGSKA (reference sequence). The CDR3 has 13 residues. The CDR3 loop reads CSASRTHVNTQYF.

The CDR3: CASSPRWVEGTITEAFF. The chain recombines TRBV6-1 with TRBJ1-1. Germline V CDR1 and CDR2: MNHNS, SASEGT. This CDR3 has 17 residues.

The rearrangement uses TRBV20-1 and TRBJ2-7; TCRdb's assignment of TRBD1 cannot be checked, as there is no DNA. From germline, CDR1 is DFQATT and CDR2 SNEGSKA (reference sequence). The length of the CDR3 is 15 residues. The chain's CDR3 is CSAPGQGISGYEQYF.

The gene calls are TRBV6-1 and TRBJ1-5; the TRBD1 assignment by TCRdb is unverifiable without DNA. Germline-derived CDR1 and CDR2 are MNHNS and SASEGT. This CDR3 is 14 amino acids long. The CDR3 protein is CASSRQGRYQPQHF.

This sequence joins TRBV3-1 and TRBJ2-3; the TRBD2 assignment by TCRdb is unverifiable without DNA. Germline values: CDR1 LGHDT, CDR2 YNNKEL (reference sequence). The CDR3 loop spans 18 amino acids. The CDR3 protein is CASSQDFTSGGKRDTQYF.

The rearrangement uses TRBV5-1 and TRBJ1-4; no DNA is available, so the TRBD1 call from TCRdb remains unchecked. This CDR3 has 15 amino acids. Germline lookup yields CDR1 SGHRS and CDR2 YFSETQ. The CDR3 is CASSRAGDQNEKLFF.

V usage is TRBV5-1 and J usage is TRBJ2-3; TCRdb outputs TRBD1, but without DNA this stays unchecked. Germline loops: CDR1 SGHRS, CDR2 YFSETQ. The length of the CDR3 is 16 residues. CDR3 sequence: CASSLSQEIFTDTQYF.

The chain uses TRBV12-3 or TRBV12-4 and TRBJ1-2. CDR3 length: 16 residues. The CDR3 sequence: CASSFSGGRATRGYTF.

The rearrangement joins TRBV12-3 or TRBV12-4 to TRBJ2-3; there is no DNA to check the TCRdb D call of TRBD1. This CDR3 has 15 amino acids. CDR3 residues: CASSLGDTFTDTQYF.

This chain uses TRBV14 with TRBJ1-1. This CDR3 comprises 16 residues. Looked up from germline, CDR1 is SGHDN and CDR2 is FVKESK. This CDR3 is CASSQHSLLPNTEAFF.

V gene TRBV20-1 combines with J gene TRBJ2-2; checking the TCRdb D call of TRBD1 is not possible without DNA. The CDR3 consists of 16 residues. Per germline, CDR1 DFQATT and CDR2 SNEGSKA (reference sequence). The CDR3 loop is CSAAPAGSGFAGELFF.

The chain carries TRBV5-4 and TRBJ2-7; TCRdb's D call of TRBD1 is untestable without DNA. CDR1 and CDR2 from the germline V gene are SGHNT and YYREEE (reference sequence). This CDR3 is built from 14 residues. CDR3: CASSSVGQGYEQYF.

The V gene is TRBV5-5, the J gene TRBJ1-5; TCRdb's D call, TRBD1, is unchecked because there is no DNA. Germline V CDR1 and CDR2: SGHKS, YYEKEE (reference sequence). This CDR3 has 17 amino acids. CDR3 in amino acids: CASSRTPGTLSDQPQHF.

V gene TRBV29-1 combines with J gene TRBJ2-7; with no DNA, the TCRdb D assignment of TRBD1 cannot be verified. The V gene's germline CDR1 is SQVTM and CDR2 ANQGSEA. The CDR3 covers 13 residues. The CDR3 sequence: CSVFGTGTYEQYF.

The chain is built from TRBV6-1 and TRBJ1-6; TCRdb gives TRBD1 as the D gene, but with no DNA this cannot be confirmed. Germline values: CDR1 MNHNS, CDR2 SASEGT. This CDR3 comprises 16 residues. The CDR3 sequence: CASRGPGVSNNSPLHF.

V gene TRBV12-3 or TRBV12-4 combines with J gene TRBJ2-2; the TCRdb call, TRBD1, lacks DNA for checking. This CDR3 spans 16 amino acids. The CDR3 is CASSPRTGAYTGELFF.